A single sample gave rise to the 6 T cell receptor beta chains below, sequenced in a study of regulatory T cells in long-lasting Graves disease (dated by TCRdb to 2020 to 2023). To prepare the library, multiplex PCR was applied. Sequencing used an Illumina HiSeq 4000. To build TCR beta libraries, CDR3 regions were amplified by Arm-PCR using iRepertoire HTBI primers. TCRdb passed the public sequencing reads through fastp at Q25 and MiXCR, retaining productive beta sequences. Rows with a matching CDR3 protein are joined into one entry that keeps the most common DNA and genes. The sample table shows 400,000 to 600,000 distinct CDR3 sequences, and approximately 21% are seen once. About 6.6% of the sample is in the top ten clones. This specimen's time point label, per the study, means: persistent/refractory GD, antithyroid drugs over 5 years with positive TRAb. For both TCR sequencing and RNA sequencing, RNA was extracted from PBMCs using TRIzol.

Sequencing was performed on peripheral blood mononuclear cells (PBMCs), taken when the disease was refractory, from a patient treated with antithyroid drugs. The receptors originated from a female donor with Graves disease.

This clonotype was counted many times. The V gene is TRBV19, the J gene TRBJ1-1, with a weak D call TRBD1 (6 bases). CDR3 length: 13 amino acids. Trimming took 3 bases from V and 4 from J, leaving 9 bases between them. Germline assignment: CDR1 LNHDA and CDR2 SQIVND (reference sequence). As DNA, the CDR3 is TGTGCCAGTAGTATCGGAGGGGGCACTGAAGCTTTCTTT. Translated, it gives CASSIGGGTEAFF.

There are a few counts of this clonotype. The chain joins TRBV29-1 to TRBJ2-7; a possible D gene is TRBD1 (5 bases). Germline loops: CDR1 SQVTM, CDR2 ANQGSEA. This CDR3 is 13 amino acids long. The V end was cut by 7 bases, the J end by 0 bases, with 13 bases between. The CDR3 nucleotides read TGCAGCGCCGTAGACAGCTTCTCCTACGAGCAGTACTTC. This sequence encodes CSAVDSFSYEQYF.

The rearrangement uses TRBV7-2 and TRBJ2-2, with 8 nucleotides matching TRBD2. This CDR3 spans 14 amino acids. V trimming: 6 bases; J trimming: 2 bases; junction bases outside the gene matches: 2. CDR1 and CDR2 (germline): SGHTA, FQGNSA. CDR3 sequence reads: CASRTSDNTGELFF. The CDR3 coding sequence is TGTGCCAGCAGGACTAGCGACAACACCGGGGAGCTGTTTTTT.

This clonotype was counted many times. This sequence joins TRBV28 and TRBJ1-5, with 10 bases that match TRBD1. The junction had 14 bases not matched to a gene; V was cut back by 10 bases and J by 5 bases. Germline CDR1 MDHEN, CDR2 SYDVKM. This CDR3 region has 16 residues. The DNA of the CDR3 is TGTGCCACCTGGGCCGACAGGGGGCCGGGACATCAGCCCCAGCATTTT. Its translation: CATWADRGPGHQPQHF.

The J gene is TRBJ1-1, the V gene TRBV3-1; D is unresolved. Germline values: CDR1 LGHDT, CDR2 YNNKEL (reference sequence). V lost 9 bases and J 1 base, leaving 15 bases between the germline ends. The CDR3 has 14 residues. Here the CDR3 DNA reads TGTGCCAGTACGCCTTGGACGGGGAACACTGAAGCTTTCTTT. This sequence encodes CASTPWTGNTEAFF.

This clonotype has at least ten counts. The V and J genes are TRBV6-1 and TRBJ2-7; D might be TRBD2 (6 bases). The V and J ends lost 8 bases and 7 bases respectively, with 21 bases between them. CDR1 and CDR2 from the germline V gene are MNHNS and SASEGT. The length of the CDR3 is 14 residues. The CDR3 loop reads CASSRVVPGGEQYF. The CDR3 coding sequence is TGTGCCAGCTCTAGAGTCGTTCCTGGAGGGGAGCAGTACTTC.